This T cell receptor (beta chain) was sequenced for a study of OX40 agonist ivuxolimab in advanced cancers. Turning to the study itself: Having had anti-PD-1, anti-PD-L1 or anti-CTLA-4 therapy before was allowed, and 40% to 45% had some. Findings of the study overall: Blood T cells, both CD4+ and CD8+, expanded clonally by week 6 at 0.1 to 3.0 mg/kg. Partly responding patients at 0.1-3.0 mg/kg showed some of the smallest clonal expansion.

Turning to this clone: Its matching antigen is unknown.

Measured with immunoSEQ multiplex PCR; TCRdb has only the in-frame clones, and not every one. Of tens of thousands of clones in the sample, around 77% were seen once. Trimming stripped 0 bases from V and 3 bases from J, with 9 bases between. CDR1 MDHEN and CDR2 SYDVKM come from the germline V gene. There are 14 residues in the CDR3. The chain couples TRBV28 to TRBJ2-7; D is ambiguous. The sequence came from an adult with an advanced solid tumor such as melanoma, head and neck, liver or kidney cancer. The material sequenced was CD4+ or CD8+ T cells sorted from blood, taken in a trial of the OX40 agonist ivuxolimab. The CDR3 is CASSLWEEIYEQYF. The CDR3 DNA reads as TGTGCCAGCAGTTTATGGGAAGAGATCTACGAGCAGTACTTC.